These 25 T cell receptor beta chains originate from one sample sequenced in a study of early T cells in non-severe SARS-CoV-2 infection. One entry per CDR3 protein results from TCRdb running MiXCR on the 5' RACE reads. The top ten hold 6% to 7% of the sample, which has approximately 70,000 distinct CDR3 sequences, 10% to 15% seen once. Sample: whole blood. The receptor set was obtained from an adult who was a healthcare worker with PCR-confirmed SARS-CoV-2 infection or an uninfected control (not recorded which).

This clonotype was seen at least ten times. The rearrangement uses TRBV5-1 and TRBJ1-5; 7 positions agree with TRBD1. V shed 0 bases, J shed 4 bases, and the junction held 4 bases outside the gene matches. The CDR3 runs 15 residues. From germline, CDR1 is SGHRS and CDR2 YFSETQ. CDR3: CASSLAGTENQPQHF. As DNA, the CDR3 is TGCGCCAGCAGCTTGGCCGGGACAGAGAATCAGCCCCAGCATTTT.

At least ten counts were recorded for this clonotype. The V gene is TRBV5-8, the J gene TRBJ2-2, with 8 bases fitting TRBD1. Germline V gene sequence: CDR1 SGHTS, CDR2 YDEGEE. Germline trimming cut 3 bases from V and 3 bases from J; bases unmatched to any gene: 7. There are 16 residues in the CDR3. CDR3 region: CASSYGQGRYTGELFF. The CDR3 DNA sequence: TGTGCCAGCAGCTATGGACAGGGAAGGTACACCGGGGAGCTGTTTTTT.

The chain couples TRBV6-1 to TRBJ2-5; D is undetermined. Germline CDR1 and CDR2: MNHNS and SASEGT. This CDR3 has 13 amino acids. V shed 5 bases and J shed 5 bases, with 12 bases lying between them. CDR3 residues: CASSPEMVETQYF. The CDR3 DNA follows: TGTGCCAGCAGTCCAGAGATGGTGGAGACCCAGTACTTC.

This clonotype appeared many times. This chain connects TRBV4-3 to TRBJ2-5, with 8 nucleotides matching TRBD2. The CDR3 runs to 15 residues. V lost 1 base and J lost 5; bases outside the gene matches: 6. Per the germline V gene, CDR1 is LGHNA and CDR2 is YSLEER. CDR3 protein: CASSQVTSGSETQYF. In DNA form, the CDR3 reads TGCGCCAGCAGCCAAGTGACGAGCGGGAGCGAGACCCAGTACTTC.

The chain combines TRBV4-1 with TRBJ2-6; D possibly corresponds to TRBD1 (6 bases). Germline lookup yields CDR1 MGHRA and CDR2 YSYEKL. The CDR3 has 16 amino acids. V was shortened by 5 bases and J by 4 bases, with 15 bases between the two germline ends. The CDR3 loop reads CASSEGDIRGANVLTF. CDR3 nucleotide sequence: TGCGCCAGCAGCGAGGGGGACATTCGAGGGGCCAACGTCCTGACTTTC.

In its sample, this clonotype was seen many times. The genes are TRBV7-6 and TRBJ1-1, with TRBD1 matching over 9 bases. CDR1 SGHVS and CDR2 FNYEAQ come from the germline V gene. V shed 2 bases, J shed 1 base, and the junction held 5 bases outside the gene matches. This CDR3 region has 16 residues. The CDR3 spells CASSLNTQGANTEAFF. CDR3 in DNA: TGTGCCAGCAGCTTAAATACACAGGGGGCGAACACTGAAGCTTTCTTT.

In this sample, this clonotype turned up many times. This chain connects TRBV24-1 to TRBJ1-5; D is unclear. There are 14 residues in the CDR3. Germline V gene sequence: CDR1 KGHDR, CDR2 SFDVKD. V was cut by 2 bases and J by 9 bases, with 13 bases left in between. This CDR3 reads CATSDSGRGGPQHF. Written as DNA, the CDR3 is TGTGCCACCAGTGATTCGGGTCGAGGAGGGCCCCAGCATTTT.

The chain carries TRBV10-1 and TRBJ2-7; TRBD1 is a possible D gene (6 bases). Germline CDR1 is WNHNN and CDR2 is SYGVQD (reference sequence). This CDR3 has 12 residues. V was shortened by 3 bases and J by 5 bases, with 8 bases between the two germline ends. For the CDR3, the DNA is TGCGCCAGCAGTGAACAGGGTCACGAGCAGTACTTC. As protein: CASSEQGHEQYF.

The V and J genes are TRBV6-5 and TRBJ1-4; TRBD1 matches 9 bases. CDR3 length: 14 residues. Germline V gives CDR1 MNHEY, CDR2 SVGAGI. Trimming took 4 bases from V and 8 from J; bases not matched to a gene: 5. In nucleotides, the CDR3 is TGTGCCAGCAGTTCCGGACAGGGGAGGGAAAAACTGTTTTTT. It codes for CASSSGQGREKLFF.

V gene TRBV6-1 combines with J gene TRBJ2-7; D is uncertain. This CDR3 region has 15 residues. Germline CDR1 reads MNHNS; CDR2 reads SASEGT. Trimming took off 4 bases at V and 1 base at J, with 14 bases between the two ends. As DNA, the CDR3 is TGTGCCAGCAGTGTACCCGGCTCGCGATCCTACGAGCAGTACTTC. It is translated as CASSVPGSRSYEQYF.

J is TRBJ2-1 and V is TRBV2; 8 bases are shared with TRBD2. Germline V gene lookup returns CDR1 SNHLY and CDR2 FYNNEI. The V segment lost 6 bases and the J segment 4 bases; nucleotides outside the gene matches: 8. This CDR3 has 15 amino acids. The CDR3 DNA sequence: TGTGCCAGCAGCCCGACTAGCGAGCCATACAATGAGCAGTTCTTC. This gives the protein CASSPTSEPYNEQFF.

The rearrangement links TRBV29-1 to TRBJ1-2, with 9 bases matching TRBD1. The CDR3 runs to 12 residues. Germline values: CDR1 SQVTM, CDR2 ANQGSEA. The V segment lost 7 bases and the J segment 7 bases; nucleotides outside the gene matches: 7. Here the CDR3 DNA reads TGCAGCGCCAAAGGGACAGGGCTTGGCTACACCTTC. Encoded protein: CSAKGTGLGYTF.

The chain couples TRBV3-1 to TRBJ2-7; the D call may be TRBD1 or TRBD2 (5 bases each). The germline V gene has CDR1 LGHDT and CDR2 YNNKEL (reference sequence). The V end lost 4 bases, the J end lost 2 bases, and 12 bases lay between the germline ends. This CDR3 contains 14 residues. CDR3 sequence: CASSLRDEAYEQYF. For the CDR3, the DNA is TGTGCCAGCAGCCTCCGGGACGAGGCCTACGAGCAGTACTTC.

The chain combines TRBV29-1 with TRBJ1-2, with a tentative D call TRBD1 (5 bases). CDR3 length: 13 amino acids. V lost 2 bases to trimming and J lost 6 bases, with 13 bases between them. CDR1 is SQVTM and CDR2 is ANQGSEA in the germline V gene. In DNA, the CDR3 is TGCAGCGTTGAAAGGCAGGGACTGGATGGCTACACCTTC. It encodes CSVERQGLDGYTF.

The DNA for the CDR3 is TGTGCCAGCAGAACCGGGACTAGCGGGGTTCTGACGCAGTATTTT. It is translated as CASRTGTSGVLTQYF. The chain employs TRBV2 and TRBJ2-3; 13 bases line up with TRBD2. The CDR3 spans 15 residues. Trimming took 6 bases from V and 9 from J; bases not matched to a gene: 9. Germline V CDR1 and CDR2: SNHLY, FYNNEI.

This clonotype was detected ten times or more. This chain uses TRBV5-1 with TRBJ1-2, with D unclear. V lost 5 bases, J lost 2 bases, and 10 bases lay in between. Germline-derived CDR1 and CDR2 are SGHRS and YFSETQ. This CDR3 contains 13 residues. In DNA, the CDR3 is TGCGCCAGCAGACCTCAGGAAAACTATGGCTACACCTTC. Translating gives CASRPQENYGYTF.

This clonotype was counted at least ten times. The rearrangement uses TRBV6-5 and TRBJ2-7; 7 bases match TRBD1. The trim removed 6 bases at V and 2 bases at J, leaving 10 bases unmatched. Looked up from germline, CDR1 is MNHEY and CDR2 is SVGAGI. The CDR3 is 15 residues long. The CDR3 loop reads CASSLRGQGTYEQYF. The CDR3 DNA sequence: TGTGCCAGCAGCCTTAGGGGGCAGGGAACCTACGAGCAGTACTTC.

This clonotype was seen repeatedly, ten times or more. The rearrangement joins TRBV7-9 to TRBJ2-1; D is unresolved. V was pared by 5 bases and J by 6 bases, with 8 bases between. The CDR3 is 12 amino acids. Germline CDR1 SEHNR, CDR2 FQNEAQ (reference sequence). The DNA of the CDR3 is TGTGCCAGCAGCCCTACCCCCAATGAGCAGTTCTTC. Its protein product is CASSPTPNEQFF.

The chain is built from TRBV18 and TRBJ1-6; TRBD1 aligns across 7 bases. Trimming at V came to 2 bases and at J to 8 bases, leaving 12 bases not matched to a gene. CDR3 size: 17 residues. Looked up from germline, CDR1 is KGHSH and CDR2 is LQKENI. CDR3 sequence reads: CASSPWGPGGSDSPLHF. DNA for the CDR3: TGTGCCAGCTCACCATGGGGCCCAGGGGGTAGTGATTCACCCCTCCACTTT.

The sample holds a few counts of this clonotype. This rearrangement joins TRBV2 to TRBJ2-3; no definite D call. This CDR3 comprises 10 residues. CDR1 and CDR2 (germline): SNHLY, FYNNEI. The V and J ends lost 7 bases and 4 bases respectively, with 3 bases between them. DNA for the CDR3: TGTGCCAGCAAAGCAGATACGCAGTATTTT. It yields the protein CASKADTQYF.

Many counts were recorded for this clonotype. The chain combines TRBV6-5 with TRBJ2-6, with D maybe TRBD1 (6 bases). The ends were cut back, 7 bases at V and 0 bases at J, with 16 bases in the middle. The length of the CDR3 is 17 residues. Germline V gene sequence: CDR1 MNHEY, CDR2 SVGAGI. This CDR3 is CASKQPGHPSGANVLTF. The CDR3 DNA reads TGTGCCAGCAAACAACCGGGACACCCCTCTGGGGCCAACGTCCTGACTTTC.

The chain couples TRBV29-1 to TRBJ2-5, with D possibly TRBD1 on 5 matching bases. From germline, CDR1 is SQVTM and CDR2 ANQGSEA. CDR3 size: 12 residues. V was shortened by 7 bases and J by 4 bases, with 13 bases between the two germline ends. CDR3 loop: CSGRQPGETQYF. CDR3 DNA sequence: TGCAGCGGCAGACAGCCAGGAGAGACCCAGTACTTC.

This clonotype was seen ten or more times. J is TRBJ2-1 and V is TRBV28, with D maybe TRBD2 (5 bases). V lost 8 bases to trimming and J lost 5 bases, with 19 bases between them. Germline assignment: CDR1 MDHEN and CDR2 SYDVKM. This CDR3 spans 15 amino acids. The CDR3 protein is CASRLMRVRDNEQFF. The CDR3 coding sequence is TGTGCCAGCCGTCTAATGAGGGTAAGAGACAATGAGCAGTTCTTC.

CDR3 nucleotides: TGCGCCAGCATCTCTGGGGACTCCTCCTACAATGAGCAGTTCTTC. Protein product: CASISGDSSYNEQFF. This chain joins TRBV5-1 and TRBJ2-1; TRBD2 might be the D (6 bases). Germline CDR1 is SGHRS and CDR2 is YFSETQ. V dropped 6 bases and J dropped 0 bases, with 13 bases sitting between them. This CDR3 is built from 15 residues. The entire variable domain, with the rest obtained from reference TRBV5-1 and TRBJ2-1, is as follows: KAGVTQTPRYLIKTRGQQVTLSCSPISGHRSVSWYQQTPGQGLQFLFEYFSETQRNKGNFPGRFSGRQFSNSRSEMNVSTLELGDSALYLCASISGDSSYNEQFFGPGTRLTVL.

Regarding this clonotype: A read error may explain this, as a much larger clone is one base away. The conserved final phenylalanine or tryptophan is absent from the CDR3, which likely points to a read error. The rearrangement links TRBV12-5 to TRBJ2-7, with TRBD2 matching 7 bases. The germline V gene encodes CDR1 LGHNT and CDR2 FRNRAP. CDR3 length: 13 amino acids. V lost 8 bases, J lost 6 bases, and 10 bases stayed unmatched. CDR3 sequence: CASTLGGWREQYL. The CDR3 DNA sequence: TGTGCTAGTACCCTGGGGGGGTGGCGCGAGCAGTACCTC.